These T cell receptor beta chains were read from a single sample in a study of blood T cell repertoires in COVID-19. The assay was immunoSEQ multiplex PCR, and TCRdb's table has in-frame clones only and misses some. The table records about 230,000 clones, roughly 85% of them present only once. Material: peripheral blood. These receptors originate from a man in his forties with acute or convalescent COVID-19. Both conserved end residues are part of each CDR3. Each record gives: D gene, J gene, V gene, clone size, CDR3 DNA, CDR3 protein. The D gene is left open where the match is weak. For some rows the clone size is stated as once, few or many, or as a class when expanded; others skip it.

D gene: TRBD1
J gene: TRBJ2-5
V gene: TRBV30
clone size: .
CDR3 DNA: TGTGCCTGTCGAACGACAGGGAGAGAGACCCAGTACTTC
CDR3 protein: CACRTTGRETQYF

D gene: TRBD1
J gene: TRBJ1-5
V gene: TRBV11-2
clone size: .
CDR3 DNA: TGTGCCAGCAGCTTAGATGGACAGGGACATCAGCCCCAGCATTTT
CDR3 protein: CASSLDGQGHQPQHF

D gene: .
J gene: TRBJ1-2
V gene: TRBV14
clone size: .
CDR3 DNA: TGTGCCAGCAGCCAAGACAGAGGAAACTATGGCTACACCTTC
CDR3 protein: CASSQDRGNYGYTF

D gene: TRBD1
J gene: TRBJ1-5
V gene: TRBV27
clone size: .
CDR3 DNA: TGTGCCAGCACCGCACAGGGGCGAAGCAATCAGCCCCAGCATTTT
CDR3 protein: CASTAQGRSNQPQHF

D gene: .
J gene: TRBJ2-3
V gene: TRBV19
clone size: .
CDR3 DNA: TGTGCCAGTATCCGTAGCGAGACTCCTCGGGGTAAGCAGAGCACAGATACGCAGTATTTT
CDR3 protein: CASIRSETPRGKQSTDTQYF

D gene: .
J gene: TRBJ2-3
V gene: TRBV5-1
clone size: .
CDR3 DNA: TGCGCCAGCAGCTGGGGGGGGCCCACAGATACGCAGTATTTT
CDR3 protein: CASSWGGPTDTQYF

D gene: TRBD1
J gene: TRBJ2-7
V gene: TRBV4-1
clone size: .
CDR3 DNA: TGCGCCAGCAGCCTCGGGACAGCGATCTACGAGCAGTACTTC
CDR3 protein: CASSLGTAIYEQYF

D gene: TRBD1
J gene: TRBJ1-2
V gene: TRBV6-5
clone size: .
CDR3 DNA: TGTGCCGGTCTCCGGACAGGGTCAGACTATGGCTACACCTTC
CDR3 protein: CAGLRTGSDYGYTF

D gene: TRBD1
J gene: TRBJ1-2
V gene: TRBV2
clone size: .
CDR3 DNA: TGTGCCAGCGCTAGGACAGGGTCTTTCTATGGCTACACCTTC
CDR3 protein: CASARTGSFYGYTF

D gene: .
J gene: TRBJ1-3
V gene: TRBV5-1
clone size: .
CDR3 DNA: TGCGCCAGCAGCTTAACAGGGTACGGAAACACCATATATTTT
CDR3 protein: CASSLTGYGNTIYF

D gene: .
J gene: TRBJ2-3
V gene: TRBV6-2/TRBV6-3
clone size: once
CDR3 DNA: TGTGCCAGCAGTGACGGGATCAGCACAGATACGCAGTATTTT
CDR3 protein: CASSDGISTDTQYF

D gene: .
J gene: TRBJ1-5
V gene: TRBV7-2
clone size: once
CDR3 DNA: TGTGCCAGCAGCTTAGCCTTCAGGTTTAGGCAGCCCCAGCATTTT
CDR3 protein: CASSLAFRFRQPQHF

D gene: .
J gene: TRBJ1-4
V gene: TRBV11-2
clone size: once
CDR3 DNA: TGTGCCAGCAGCTCCCGTAATACTGGGGCGGATGAAAAACTGTTTTTT
CDR3 protein: CASSSRNTGADEKLFF

D gene: TRBD2
J gene: TRBJ2-3
V gene: TRBV4-2
clone size: .
CDR3 DNA: TGTGCCAGCAGCCAACTCGGGACTAGCGGGGCTGGTACAGATACGCAGTATTTT
CDR3 protein: CASSQLGTSGAGTDTQYF

D gene: TRBD2
J gene: TRBJ2-1
V gene: TRBV30
clone size: .
CDR3 DNA: TGTGCCTGGAGTACAGGACTAGCGGGTTACAATGAGCAGTTCTTC
CDR3 protein: CAWSTGLAGYNEQFF

D gene: TRBD1
J gene: TRBJ1-5
V gene: TRBV10-3
clone size: .
CDR3 DNA: TGTGCCATATCACAGGGGGCCGGAAATCAGCCCCAGCATTTT
CDR3 protein: CAISQGAGNQPQHF

D gene: TRBD2
J gene: TRBJ2-5
V gene: TRBV24-1
clone size: .
CDR3 DNA: TGTGCCACCAGCGGGACTAGCAGTGGGACCCAGTACTTC
CDR3 protein: CATSGTSSGTQYF

D gene: .
J gene: TRBJ1-1
V gene: TRBV6-5
clone size: .
CDR3 DNA: TGTGCCAGCAGTTCGGAGCGGAATAGAGCTTTCTTT
CDR3 protein: CASSSERNRAFF

D gene: .
J gene: TRBJ1-2
V gene: TRBV28
clone size: .
CDR3 DNA: TGTGCCAGCACCCCACGGAGGGGCGGCTACACCTTC
CDR3 protein: CASTPRRGGYTF

D gene: .
J gene: TRBJ1-5
V gene: TRBV7-2
clone size: once
CDR3 DNA: TGTGCCAGCAGCTTAGGTGGAGCCCAGCATTTT
CDR3 protein: CASSLGGAQHF

D gene: .
J gene: TRBJ1-6
V gene: TRBV14
clone size: once
CDR3 DNA: TGTGCCAGCAGCCAAGGGGTAGGGGCACGTTCACCCCTCCACTTT
CDR3 protein: CASSQGVGARSPLHF

D gene: TRBD2
J gene: TRBJ2-7
V gene: TRBV12-5
clone size: once
CDR3 DNA: TGTGCTAGTGGTCCCCCCAGGACTAGCGGCGCCTACGAGCAGTACTTC
CDR3 protein: CASGPPRTSGAYEQYF

D gene: .
J gene: TRBJ2-1
V gene: TRBV2
clone size: .
CDR3 DNA: TGTGCCAGCAGTCCACAGGGGGGGAGGAGCTCCTACAATGAGCAGTTCTTC
CDR3 protein: CASSPQGGRSSYNEQFF

D gene: .
J gene: TRBJ2-7
V gene: TRBV19
clone size: .
CDR3 DNA: TGTGCCAGTAGTCCGTCCATGCGAACTAACGAGCAGTACTTC
CDR3 protein: CASSPSMRTNEQYF

D gene: .
J gene: TRBJ1-2
V gene: TRBV7-8
clone size: once
CDR3 DNA: TGTGCCAGCAGCTTAGCAGGGAGCTATGGCTACACCTTC
CDR3 protein: CASSLAGSYGYTF

D gene: .
J gene: TRBJ1-1
V gene: TRBV6-1
clone size: .
CDR3 DNA: TGTGCCAGCAGTGAATGGGTCGCCGGGAGAACTGAAGCTTTCTTT
CDR3 protein: CASSEWVAGRTEAFF

D gene: .
J gene: TRBJ1-2
V gene: TRBV9
clone size: .
CDR3 DNA: TGTGCCAGTCGGGGGGCGGGCGGCTACACCTTC
CDR3 protein: CASRGAGGYTF

D gene: TRBD2
J gene: TRBJ2-5
V gene: TRBV7-2
clone size: .
CDR3 DNA: TGTGCCAGCAGCTTAAACGGGGGGTCATGGGAGACCCAGTACTTC
CDR3 protein: CASSLNGGSWETQYF

D gene: TRBD1
J gene: TRBJ1-2
V gene: TRBV13
clone size: few
CDR3 DNA: TGTGCCAGCAGCGCATCCGGGACAGGGGTTTTGGGTGGCTACACCTTC
CDR3 protein: CASSASGTGVLGGYTF

D gene: TRBD1
J gene: TRBJ2-2
V gene: TRBV6-6
clone size: .
CDR3 DNA: TGTGCCAGCAGCCTAAAGACAGGGGCCGGCGGGGAGCTGTTTTTT
CDR3 protein: CASSLKTGAGGELFF

D gene: .
J gene: TRBJ1-5
V gene: TRBV6-5
clone size: .
CDR3 DNA: TGTGCCAGCAGAAGCCGGGAGAATAGCAATCAGCCCCAGCATTTT
CDR3 protein: CASRSRENSNQPQHF

D gene: TRBD2
J gene: TRBJ2-5
V gene: TRBV9
clone size: .
CDR3 DNA: TGTGCCAGCAGCCCTGGGGCGGGGGGGCTGGAGACCCAGTACTTC
CDR3 protein: CASSPGAGGLETQYF

D gene: TRBD1
J gene: TRBJ1-2
V gene: TRBV4-3
clone size: .
CDR3 DNA: TGCGCCAGCAGCCAAGATGACAGGGCCTACTATGGCTACACCTTC
CDR3 protein: CASSQDDRAYYGYTF

D gene: TRBD1
J gene: TRBJ2-2
V gene: TRBV5-8
clone size: .
CDR3 DNA: TGTGCCAGCAGCACCCGACAGGGGAGATCCACCGGGGAGCTGTTTTTT
CDR3 protein: CASSTRQGRSTGELFF

D gene: .
J gene: TRBJ1-1
V gene: TRBV6-5
clone size: .
CDR3 DNA: TGTGCCAGTTCTACTAGGGGGTTCCCTGGGACTGAAGCTTTCTTT
CDR3 protein: CASSTRGFPGTEAFF

D gene: .
J gene: TRBJ2-1
V gene: TRBV9
clone size: .
CDR3 DNA: TGTGCCAGCAGCGTGTACGGCGGGGCCTACAATGAGCAGTTCTTC
CDR3 protein: CASSVYGGAYNEQFF

D gene: .
J gene: TRBJ1-4
V gene: TRBV4-3
clone size: .
CDR3 DNA: TGCGCCAGCAGCCAAGGAACCCCAGGACAAACTCGTGGAGAAAAACTGTTTTTT
CDR3 protein: CASSQGTPGQTRGEKLFF

D gene: TRBD1
J gene: TRBJ1-2
V gene: TRBV28
clone size: .
CDR3 DNA: TGTGCCAGCAAGACAGGGGTCTATGGCTACACCTTC
CDR3 protein: CASKTGVYGYTF

D gene: .
J gene: TRBJ2-3
V gene: TRBV5-6
clone size: .
CDR3 DNA: TGTGCCAGCAGCGGCAGCACAGATACGCAGTATTTT
CDR3 protein: CASSGSTDTQYF

D gene: .
J gene: TRBJ1-5
V gene: TRBV5-4
clone size: .
CDR3 DNA: TGTGCCAGCAGCGCCTGGGGGCTAGATAGCAATCAGCCCCAGCATTTT
CDR3 protein: CASSAWGLDSNQPQHF

D gene: .
J gene: TRBJ1-3
V gene: TRBV2
clone size: .
CDR3 DNA: TGTGCCAGCAGTGAAGACTCTCTCTCTGGAAACACCATATATTTT
CDR3 protein: CASSEDSLSGNTIYF

D gene: TRBD1
J gene: TRBJ1-2
V gene: TRBV5-6
clone size: few
CDR3 DNA: TGTGCCAGCAGGGGGACAGGGGACTTCTATGGCTACACCTTC
CDR3 protein: CASRGTGDFYGYTF

D gene: .
J gene: TRBJ1-1
V gene: TRBV7-9
clone size: .
CDR3 DNA: TGTGCCAGCAGCTTACAGCGGACGCCGAACACTGAAGCTTTCTTT
CDR3 protein: CASSLQRTPNTEAFF

D gene: TRBD1
J gene: TRBJ1-2
V gene: TRBV11-2
clone size: few
CDR3 DNA: TGTGCCAGCAGCAAAGGACAGGGGGCGCTCGGAGCCTATGGCTACACCTTC
CDR3 protein: CASSKGQGALGAYGYTF

D gene: .
J gene: TRBJ2-3
V gene: TRBV6-5
clone size: .
CDR3 DNA: TGTGCCAGCAGCCCCGGAGGAGATACGCAGTATTTT
CDR3 protein: CASSPGGDTQYF

D gene: TRBD2
J gene: TRBJ2-1
V gene: TRBV9
clone size: .
CDR3 DNA: TGTGCCAGCAGCGACCCTCCTAGCGGGAGGCTCCGGCATGAGCAGTTCTTC
CDR3 protein: CASSDPPSGRLRHEQFF

D gene: .
J gene: TRBJ2-3
V gene: TRBV10-2
clone size: .
CDR3 DNA: TGCGCCAGCAGCCAAAGGGGTTTCACAGATACGCAGTATTTT
CDR3 protein: CASSQRGFTDTQYF

D gene: TRBD2
J gene: TRBJ2-7
V gene: TRBV19
clone size: .
CDR3 DNA: TGTGCCAGTAGTACTCGGGAGCGGGGGGCCGCCTACGAGCAGTACTTC
CDR3 protein: CASSTRERGAAYEQYF

D gene: TRBD1
J gene: TRBJ2-7
V gene: TRBV11-1
clone size: .
CDR3 DNA: TGTGCCAGCAGCTTAGGGGGACAGGGAGGCTACGAGCAGTACTTC
CDR3 protein: CASSLGGQGGYEQYF

D gene: .
J gene: TRBJ1-1
V gene: TRBV19
clone size: .
CDR3 DNA: TGTGCCAGTAGTGGGGGGGACAAGAACACTGAAGCTTTCTTT
CDR3 protein: CASSGGDKNTEAFF

D gene: .
J gene: TRBJ1-5
V gene: TRBV6-6
clone size: .
CDR3 DNA: TGTGCCAGCAGTTACCGGACAGAGCATAGCAATCAGCCCCAGCATTTT
CDR3 protein: CASSYRTEHSNQPQHF

D gene: TRBD1
J gene: TRBJ1-1
V gene: TRBV11-2
clone size: .
CDR3 DNA: TGTGCCAGCAGCACCTACAGGGGCACTGAAGCTTTCTTT
CDR3 protein: CASSTYRGTEAFF

D gene: .
J gene: TRBJ1-5
V gene: TRBV12-3/TRBV12-4
clone size: .
CDR3 DNA: TGTGCCAGCAGTTTGACAGAATATCAGCCCCAGCATTTT
CDR3 protein: CASSLTEYQPQHF

D gene: TRBD1
J gene: TRBJ2-7
V gene: TRBV18
clone size: .
CDR3 DNA: TGTGCCAGCTCACGGGACAGTGACGACGAGCAGTACTTC
CDR3 protein: CASSRDSDDEQYF